The rows below give T cell receptor beta chains drawn from one sample of a study of human T cells and chemical hapten exposure. TCRdb reprocessed the RACE reads via MiXCR and lists one record per CDR3 protein. The sample holds 52,000 or so distinct CDR3 sequences, more than 8% seen once. This sample comprised whole blood, obtained in connection with sensitization to the hapten diphenylcyclopropenone (DPC). These receptors were collected from a man between 35 and 55 years old with alopecia areata. Some clones in this sample may be carry-over from other donors' samples. The CDR3 runs from the conserved cysteine through the conserved F or W. The D gene is left open where the match is weak. Some rows mark clone size as missing; the rest say once, few, many or name a class of expanded clone.

cdr3_aa,cdr3_nt,clone_size,d_call,j_call,v_call
CASSFGTGMYNEQFF,TGTGCCAGCAGTTTCGGAACGGGAATGTACAATGAGCAGTTCTTC,NA,NA,TRBJ2-1,TRBV28
CASSLAGTGNEQFF,TGTGCCAGCAGCTTAGCGGGAACGGGCAATGAGCAGTTCTTC,many,NA,TRBJ2-1,TRBV7-9
CASSPWDSPNYGYTF,TGTGCCAGCAGCCCCTGGGACAGCCCTAACTATGGCTACACCTTC,NA,TRBD1,TRBJ1-2,TRBV9
CASRGVGTTGELFF,TGTGCCAGCAGGGGAGTCGGAACCACCGGGGAGCTGTTTTTT,few,NA,TRBJ2-2,TRBV6-5
CASRSTDTQYF,TGTGCCAGCAGGTCAACAGATACGCAGTATTTT,many,NA,TRBJ2-3,TRBV12-3/TRBV12-4
CASSPIGRTTSTGELFF,TGTGCCAGCAGCCCCATAGGTCGGACTACGTCCACCGGGGAGCTGTTTTTT,many,NA,TRBJ2-2,TRBV7-9
CASSWGRGSSTDTQYF,TGTGCCAGCAGTTGGGGACGGGGCTCTAGCACAGATACGCAGTATTTT,many,NA,TRBJ2-3,TRBV6-5
CASSQVGTRNGYTF,TGTGCCAGCAGCCAAGTAGGCACTCGGAATGGCTACACCTTC,few,NA,TRBJ1-2,TRBV14
CAISWGGSRIEQFF,TGTGCCATCAGTTGGGGCGGGAGTAGAATTGAGCAGTTCTTC,NA,TRBD2,TRBJ2-1,TRBV10-3
CAISESQSAEAFF,TGTGCCATCAGTGAGTCTCAATCCGCTGAAGCTTTCTTT,NA,NA,TRBJ1-1,TRBV10-3
CASSPTGLATSNEQFF,TGCGCCAGCAGTCCGACGGGACTAGCGACCAGCAATGAGCAGTTCTTC,few,TRBD2,TRBJ2-1,TRBV10-1